The clone carrying this TCR beta chain was seen just once. Profiled with immunoSEQ multiplex PCR; TCRdb holds only in-frame clones, not every one. There are fewer than 200,000 clones in the sample; around four fifths occur only once, and about 8% lies in the top ten. Trimming left V 7 bases short and J 4 bases short, with 20 bases between. This CDR3 spans 17 amino acids. CDR1 MDHEN and CDR2 SYDVKM come from the germline V gene. The entry originates in a study of blood T cell repertoires in COVID-19. The V gene is TRBV28, the J gene TRBJ2-6, with a tentative D call TRBD2 (6 bases). The sequence derives from a man aged 35 to 55 who had recovered from COVID-19. What was sequenced was peripheral blood. CDR3 protein: CASTPGEARGGANVLTF. The CDR3 nucleotides read TGTGCCAGCACCCCTGGGGAGGCCCGGGGAGGGGCCAACGTCCTGACTTTC.